The clone carrying this T cell receptor (beta chain) was seen at least ten times. Its cognate antigen is unknown. The germline V and J ends were trimmed by 4 bases and 4 bases, with 13 bases remaining between them. The CDR3 has 13 amino acids. The V gene's germline CDR1 is DFQATT and CDR2 SNEGSKA (reference sequence). Authors' processing steps: In papillary thyroid cancer, a distant-metastasis classifier was built using CDR3 differences across clinicopathological groups. Using MiXCR, TCRdb reanalyzed the PCR reads. TCRdb, not the authors, supplied the V and J calls. The table shows some 20,000 clones, with 16% occurring only once. Among the patients, none had received any treatment before thyroid surgery. These data come from a study of metastatic and nonmetastatic thyroid tumors. Across the study: Samples came from malignant and benign thyroid patients, and repertoires were compared across blood and tumor or nodule tissue. Study-wide findings and caveats: A significant increase in TCR beta diversity was reportedly seen in malignant thyroid tumors relative to benign nodules, in blood and tumor.

This sequence originates from a male donor with papillary thyroid cancer or a benign thyroid nodule (not recorded which). Some clones in this sample may be carry-over from other donors' samples. V gene TRBV20-1 combines with J gene TRBJ2-5; D is unresolved. Source material: blood. The CDR3 DNA reads as TGCAGTGCTAAACGGATCGGTGGAGAGACCCAGTACTTC. It yields the protein CSAKRIGGETQYF.